A selection of T cell receptor beta chains follows, all from one sample in a study of early T cells in non-severe SARS-CoV-2 infection. MiXCR, applied by TCRdb to the 5' RACE reads, yields one record per CDR3 protein. Seen here are over 75,000 distinct CDR3 sequences, just under 15% observed once, and the top ten hold 4.5% to 7%. The specimen was whole blood. The source is an adult who was a healthcare worker with PCR-confirmed SARS-CoV-2 infection or an uninfected control (not recorded which). Both conserved end residues are part of each CDR3. A D gene is named only where the DNA matches it firmly. Clone size is given for some rows only: seen once, a few or many times, or a class if the clone is expanded.

>TRBJ1-5|many|-|TRBV7-9
CASSLATLGVTDSNQPQHF
TGTGCCAGCAGCTTAGCGACCTTAGGGGTGACAGATAGCAATCAGCCCCAGCATTTT
>TRBJ1-1|few|TRBD1|TRBV18
CASSHRSGGHTEAFF
TGTGCCAGCTCACACAGATCAGGGGGCCACACTGAAGCTTTCTTT
>TRBJ2-5|few|-|TRBV6-2/TRBV6-3
CASSLGSGQETQYF
TGTGCCAGCAGTTTAGGAAGCGGCCAAGAGACCCAGTACTTC
>TRBJ2-5|few|-|TRBV20-1
CSTSVFETQYF
TGCAGTACCAGTGTTTTTGAGACCCAGTACTTC
>TRBJ2-7|few|-|TRBV25-1
CASSQPSGTHSSYEQYF
TGTGCCAGCAGCCAACCCTCCGGGACACACAGCTCCTACGAGCAGTACTTC
>TRBJ2-7|few|-|TRBV10-3
CAISGEQAGEQYF
TGTGCCATCAGTGGTGAACAGGCGGGCGAGCAGTACTTC
>TRBJ1-1|few|TRBD1|TRBV28
CASSPTGGSTEAFF
TGTGCCAGCAGTCCCACAGGGGGTTCAACTGAAGCTTTCTTT
>TRBJ2-1|few|TRBD2|TRBV20-1
CSAAGGADYNEQFF
TGCAGTGCTGCGGGGGGGGCGGATTACAATGAGCAGTTCTTC
>TRBJ2-5|-|-|TRBV6-6
CASSYRVETQYF
TGTGCCAGCAGTTACAGGGTTGAGACCCAGTACTTC
>TRBJ1-3|-|-|TRBV12-3/TRBV12-4
CARSMGNTIYF
TGTGCCCGCTCGATGGGAAACACCATATATTTT